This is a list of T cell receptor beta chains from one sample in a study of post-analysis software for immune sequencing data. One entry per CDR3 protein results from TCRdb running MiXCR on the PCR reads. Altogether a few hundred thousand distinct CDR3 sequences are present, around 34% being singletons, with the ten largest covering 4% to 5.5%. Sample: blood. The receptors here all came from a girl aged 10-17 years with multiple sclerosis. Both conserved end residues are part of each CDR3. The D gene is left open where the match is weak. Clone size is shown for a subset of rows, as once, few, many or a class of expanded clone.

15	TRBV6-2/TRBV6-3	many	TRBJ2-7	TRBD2	CASSRPTSGGNEQYF	TGTGCCAGCAGCCGCCCTACTAGCGGGGGAAACGAGCAGTACTTC
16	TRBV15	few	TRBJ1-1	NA	CATSRVAGIVETEAFF	TGTGCCACCAGCAGAGTGGCCGGAATAGTGGAGACTGAAGCTTTCTTT
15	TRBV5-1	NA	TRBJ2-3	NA	CASGEGHPSTDTQYF	TGCGCCAGCGGCGAGGGACACCCGAGCACAGATACGCAGTATTTT
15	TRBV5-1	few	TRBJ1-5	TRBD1	CASSWGQGADQPQHF	TGCGCCAGCAGCTGGGGACAGGGGGCGGATCAGCCCCAGCATTTT
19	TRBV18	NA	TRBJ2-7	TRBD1	CASSPLRVRRGQGLSEQYF	TGTGCCAGCTCACCACTTAGAGTCAGGCGGGGACAGGGACTCAGCGAGCAGTACTTC
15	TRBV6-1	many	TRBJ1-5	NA	CASSEGAGIGQPQHF	TGTGCCAGCAGTGAAGGGGCAGGGATTGGCCAGCCCCAGCATTTT
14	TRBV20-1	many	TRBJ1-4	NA	CSARFRGSNEKLFF	TGCAGTGCTAGATTCAGGGGTTCTAATGAAAAACTGTTTTTT
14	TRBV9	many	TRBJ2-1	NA	CASSVDPATDEQFF	TGTGCCAGCAGCGTAGACCCTGCCACTGATGAGCAGTTCTTC
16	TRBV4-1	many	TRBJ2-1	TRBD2	CASSQRLADLYNEQFF	TGCGCCAGCAGCCAAAGACTAGCGGACCTCTACAATGAGCAGTTCTTC
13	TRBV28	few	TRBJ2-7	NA	CASNGGHLYEQYF	TGTGCCAGCAATGGGGGACACCTCTACGAGCAGTACTTC
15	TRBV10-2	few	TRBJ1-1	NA	CASSESTGMNTEAFF	TGCGCTAGCAGTGAGTCTACAGGCATGAACACTGAAGCTTTCTTT
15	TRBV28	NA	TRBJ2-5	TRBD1	CASSLWQTGKETQYF	TGTGCCAGCAGTTTATGGCAGACAGGGAAAGAGACCCAGTACTTC
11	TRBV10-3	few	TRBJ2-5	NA	CASGGGLEQYF	TGTGCCTCCGGAGGGGGGCTGGAGCAGTACTTC
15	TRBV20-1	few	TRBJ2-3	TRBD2	CSAIIGGRAPDTRYF	TGCAGTGCTATTATCGGCGGGAGGGCCCCGGATACGCGGTATTTT
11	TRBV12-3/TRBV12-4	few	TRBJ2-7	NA	CASSTSYEQYF	TGTGCCAGCAGTACCAGCTACGAGCAGTACTTC
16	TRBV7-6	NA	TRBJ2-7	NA	CASSLELAGQTYEQYF	TGTGCCAGCAGCTTAGAACTGGCAGGGCAAACCTACGAGCAGTACTTC
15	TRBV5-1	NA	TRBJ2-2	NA	CASSLEAGQPGELFF	TGCGCCAGCAGCTTGGAGGCGGGACAGCCAGGGGAGCTGTTTTTT
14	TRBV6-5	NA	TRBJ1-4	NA	CASSNSRPPEKLFF	TGTGCCAGCAGCAATTCTCGCCCACCAGAAAAACTGTTTTTT
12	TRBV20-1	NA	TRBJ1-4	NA	CSASDPDEKLFF	TGCAGTGCTAGTGATCCCGATGAAAAACTGTTTTTT
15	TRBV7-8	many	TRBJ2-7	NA	CASSRTWGEGYEQYF	TGTGCCAGCAGCCGGACCTGGGGAGAAGGCTACGAGCAGTACTTC
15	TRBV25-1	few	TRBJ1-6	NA	CASRMPGLPNSPLHF	TGTGCCAGCAGGATGCCGGGACTCCCTAATTCACCCCTCCACTTT
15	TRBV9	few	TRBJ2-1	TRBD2	CASSADPSGGSGQFF	TGTGCCAGCAGCGCAGATCCTAGCGGGGGCTCGGGGCAGTTCTTC
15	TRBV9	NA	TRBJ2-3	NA	CASSPVGQSTDTQYF	TGTGCCAGCAGCCCTGTAGGACAAAGCACAGATACGCAGTATTTT
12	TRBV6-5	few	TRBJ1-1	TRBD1	CASRDGQGEAFF	TGTGCCAGCAGGGACGGACAGGGGGAAGCTTTCTTT
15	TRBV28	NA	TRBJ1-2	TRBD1	CASSHRRTGFYGYTF	TGTGCCAGCAGCCACCGTAGGACAGGATTCTATGGCTACACCTTC
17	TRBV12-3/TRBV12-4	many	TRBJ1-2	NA	CASSTHGTVMPNYGYTF	TGTGCCAGCAGTACCCATGGGACCGTCATGCCTAACTATGGCTACACCTTC
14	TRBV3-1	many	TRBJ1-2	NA	CASSQLEPAGGYTF	TGTGCCAGCAGCCAATTGGAGCCCGCGGGGGGCTACACCTTC
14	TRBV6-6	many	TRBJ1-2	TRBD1	CASSDGQGAFGYTF	TGTGCCAGCAGTGACGGACAGGGGGCGTTTGGCTACACCTTC
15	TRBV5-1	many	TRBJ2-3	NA	CASSLSELSTDTQYF	TGCGCCAGCAGCTTGTCTGAACTATCCACAGATACGCAGTATTTT
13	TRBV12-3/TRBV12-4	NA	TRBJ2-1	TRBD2	CASRGSGIAEQFF	TGTGCCAGCAGGGGGAGCGGGATAGCGGAGCAGTTCTTC
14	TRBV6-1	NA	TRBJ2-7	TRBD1	CASSVGQVSYEQYF	TGTGCCAGCAGTGTGGGACAGGTTTCCTACGAGCAGTACTTC
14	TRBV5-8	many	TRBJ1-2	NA	CASTRRTEGYGYTF	TGTGCCAGCACCCGCCGGACGGAGGGCTATGGCTACACCTTC
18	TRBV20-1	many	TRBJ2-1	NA	CSARDGEGRAWGYNEQFF	TGCAGTGCTAGAGATGGAGAGGGCAGAGCTTGGGGATACAATGAGCAGTTCTTC
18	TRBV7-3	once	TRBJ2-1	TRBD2	CASSLAPSGGRTYYEQFF	TGTGCCAGCAGCTTAGCCCCTAGCGGGGGTCGTACATACTATGAGCAGTTCTTC
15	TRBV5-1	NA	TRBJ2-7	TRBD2	CASSSSARGGNEQYF	TGCGCCAGCAGCTCTTCAGCCCGGGGGGGCAATGAGCAGTACTTC
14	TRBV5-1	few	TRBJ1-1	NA	CASSTTRGGTEAFF	TGCGCCAGCAGCACGACCCGGGGTGGCACTGAAGCTTTCTTT
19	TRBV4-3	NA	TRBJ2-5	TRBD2	CASSPRGLAGKVAQETQYF	TGCGCCAGCAGCCCCAGGGGCCTAGCGGGAAAAGTGGCCCAAGAGACCCAGTACTTC
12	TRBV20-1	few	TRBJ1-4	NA	CSAIGLEEKLFF	TGCAGTGCTATAGGACTGGAAGAAAAACTGTTTTTT
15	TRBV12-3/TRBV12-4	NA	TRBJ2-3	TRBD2	CASSLRRGGADAQYF	TGTGCCAGCAGTTTGAGGCGGGGGGGCGCAGATGCGCAGTATTTT
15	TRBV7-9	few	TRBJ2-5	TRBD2	CASSVAGGNYNEQYF	TGTGCCAGCAGCGTAGCGGGGGGAAACTACAATGAGCAGTACTTC
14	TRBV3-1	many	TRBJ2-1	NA	CASSLSSPRDEQFF	TGTGCCAGCAGCCTTAGTAGTCCCCGTGATGAGCAGTTCTTC
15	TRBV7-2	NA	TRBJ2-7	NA	CASSLDERPAYEQYF	TGTGCCAGCAGCTTAGATGAGCGGCCGGCCTACGAGCAGTACTTC
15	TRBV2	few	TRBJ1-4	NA	CASKVERGLNEKLFF	TGTGCCAGCAAGGTGGAGCGGGGGCTGAATGAAAAACTGTTTTTT
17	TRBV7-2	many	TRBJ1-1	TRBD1	CASSLNNGAGGRTEAFF	TGTGCCAGCAGCTTAAATAATGGGGCAGGGGGGCGTACTGAAGCTTTCTTT
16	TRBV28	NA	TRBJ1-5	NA	CASSWEGRGRKKPQHF	TGTGCCAGCAGTTGGGAAGGCAGGGGTCGGAAAAAGCCCCAGCATTTT
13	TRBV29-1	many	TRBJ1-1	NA	CSVRHSGNTEAFF	TGCAGCGTTCGGCATTCAGGGAACACTGAAGCTTTCTTT
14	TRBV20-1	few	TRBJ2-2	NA	CSATPGPGTGELFF	TGCAGTGCTACCCCTGGCCCGGGCACCGGGGAGCTGTTTTTT
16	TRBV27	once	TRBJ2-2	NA	CASSARPGQGTGELFF	TGTGCCAGCAGCGCCCGGCCGGGGCAAGGCACCGGGGAGCTGTTTTTT
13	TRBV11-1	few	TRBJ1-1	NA	CASSSAGGQGAFF	TGTGCCAGCAGCTCCGCCGGGGGCCAGGGAGCTTTCTTT
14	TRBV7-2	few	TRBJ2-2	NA	CASKARPNTGELFF	TGTGCCAGCAAGGCCCGGCCGAACACCGGGGAGCTGTTTTTT
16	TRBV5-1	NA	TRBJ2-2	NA	CARSRGGTANTGELFF	TGCGCCCGCAGCCGCGGCGGGACAGCTAACACCGGGGAGCTGTTTTTT
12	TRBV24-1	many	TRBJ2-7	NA	CATTRAFCQQYF	TGTGCCACCACCAGGGCCTTCTGCCAGCAGTACTTC
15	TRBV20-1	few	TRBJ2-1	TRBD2	CSANGLAGVYNEQFF	TGCAGTGCTAACGGACTAGCGGGGGTCTACAATGAGCAGTTCTTC
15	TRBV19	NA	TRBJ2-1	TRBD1	CASSISGGDYNEQFF	TGTGCCAGTAGTATATCAGGGGGCGATTACAATGAGCAGTTCTTC
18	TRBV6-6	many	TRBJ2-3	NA	CASSYFPGGSTSTDTQYF	TGTGCCAGCAGTTACTTCCCCGGCGGCAGCACTAGCACAGATACGCAGTATTTT
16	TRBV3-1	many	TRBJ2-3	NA	CASSTSGGPYTDTQYF	TGTGCCAGCAGTACGTCAGGGGGGCCCTACACAGATACGCAGTATTTT
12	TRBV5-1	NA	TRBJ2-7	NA	CASSRDDSVRYF	TGCGCCAGCAGCCGGGATGACAGCGTTAGGTACTTC
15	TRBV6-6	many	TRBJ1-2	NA	CASSPPHRVSYGYTF	TGTGCCAGCAGTCCCCCCCACCGCGTGAGCTATGGCTACACCTTC
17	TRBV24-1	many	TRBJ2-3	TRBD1	CATSDSTGGQAGDTQYF	TGTGCCACCAGTGATTCCACAGGGGGACAGGCGGGAGATACGCAGTATTTT